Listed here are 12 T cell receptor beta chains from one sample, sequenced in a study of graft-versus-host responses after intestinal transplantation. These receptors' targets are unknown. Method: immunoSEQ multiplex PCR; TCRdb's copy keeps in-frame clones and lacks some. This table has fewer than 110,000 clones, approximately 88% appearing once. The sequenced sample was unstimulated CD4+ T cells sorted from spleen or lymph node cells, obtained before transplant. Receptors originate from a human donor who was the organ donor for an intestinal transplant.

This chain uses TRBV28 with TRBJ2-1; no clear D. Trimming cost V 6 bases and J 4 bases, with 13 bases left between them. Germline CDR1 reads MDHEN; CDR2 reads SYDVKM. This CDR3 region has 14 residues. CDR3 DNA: TGTGCCAGCAGCCCGCCCGGATGGTACAATGAGCAGTTCTTC. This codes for CASSPPGWYNEQFF.

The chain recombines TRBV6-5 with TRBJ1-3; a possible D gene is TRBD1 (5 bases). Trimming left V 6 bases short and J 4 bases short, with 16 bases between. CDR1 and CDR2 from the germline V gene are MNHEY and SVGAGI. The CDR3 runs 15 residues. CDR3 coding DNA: TGTGCCAGCAGCCCGACTCCGGGGCCCGGAAACACCATATATTTT. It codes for CASSPTPGPGNTIYF.

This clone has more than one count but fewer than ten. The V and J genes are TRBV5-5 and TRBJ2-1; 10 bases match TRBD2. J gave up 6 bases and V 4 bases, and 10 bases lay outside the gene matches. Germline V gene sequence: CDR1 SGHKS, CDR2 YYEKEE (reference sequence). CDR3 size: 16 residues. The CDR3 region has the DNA TGTGCCAGCAGCCTCAGGCTGGAGCGGGGGGGCAATGAGCAGTTCTTC. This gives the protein CASSLRLERGGNEQFF.

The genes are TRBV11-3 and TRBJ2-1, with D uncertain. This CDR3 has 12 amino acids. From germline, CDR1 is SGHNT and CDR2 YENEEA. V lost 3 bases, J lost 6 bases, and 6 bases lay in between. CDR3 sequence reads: CASSFISNEQFF. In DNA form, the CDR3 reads TGTGCCAGCAGCTTTATTTCCAATGAGCAGTTCTTC.

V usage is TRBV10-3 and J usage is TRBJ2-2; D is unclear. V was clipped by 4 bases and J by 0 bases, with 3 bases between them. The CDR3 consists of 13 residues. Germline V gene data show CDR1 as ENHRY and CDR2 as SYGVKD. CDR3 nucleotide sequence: TGTGCCATCAGTGTAGCGAACACCGGGGAGCTGTTTTTT. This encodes CAISVANTGELFF.

The CDR3 loop is CASSSGQGLQETQYF. The DNA of the CDR3 is TGCGCCAGCAGCTCCGGACAGGGACTTCAAGAGACCCAGTACTTC. V usage is TRBV5-1 and J usage is TRBJ2-5, with TRBD1 matching 8 bases. Germline CDR1 reads SGHRS; CDR2 reads YFSETQ. The CDR3 has 15 residues. The V and J ends lost 3 bases and 2 bases, in that order; junction bases with no gene match: 6.

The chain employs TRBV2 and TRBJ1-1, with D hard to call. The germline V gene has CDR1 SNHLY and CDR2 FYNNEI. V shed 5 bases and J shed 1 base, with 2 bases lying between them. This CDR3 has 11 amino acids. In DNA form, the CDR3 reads TGTGCCAGCAGTAGGAACACTGAAGCTTTCTTT. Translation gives CASSRNTEAFF.

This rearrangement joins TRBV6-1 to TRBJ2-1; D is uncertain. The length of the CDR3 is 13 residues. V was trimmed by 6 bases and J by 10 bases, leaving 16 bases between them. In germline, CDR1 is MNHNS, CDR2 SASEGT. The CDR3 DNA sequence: TGTGCCAGCAGAAGATTGGCAAGCGCGGAGCAGTTCTTC. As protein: CASRRLASAEQFF.

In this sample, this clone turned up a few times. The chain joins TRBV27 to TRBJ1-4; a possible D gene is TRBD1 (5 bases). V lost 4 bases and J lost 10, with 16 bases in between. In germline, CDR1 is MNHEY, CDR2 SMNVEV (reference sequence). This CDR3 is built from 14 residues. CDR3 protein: CASSSIRRDGKLFF. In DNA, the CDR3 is TGTGCCAGCAGTTCCATTCGGCGGGACGGAAAACTGTTTTTT.

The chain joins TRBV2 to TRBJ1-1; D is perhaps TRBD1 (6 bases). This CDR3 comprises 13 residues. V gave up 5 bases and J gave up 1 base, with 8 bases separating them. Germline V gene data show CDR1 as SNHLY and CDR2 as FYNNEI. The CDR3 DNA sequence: TGTGCCAGCAGTAGACAGGAGAACACTGAAGCTTTCTTT. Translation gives CASSRQENTEAFF.

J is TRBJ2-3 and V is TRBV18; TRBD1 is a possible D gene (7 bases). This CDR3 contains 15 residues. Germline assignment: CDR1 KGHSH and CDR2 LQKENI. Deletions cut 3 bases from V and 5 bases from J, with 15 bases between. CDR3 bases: TGTGCCAGCTCACCCGGAGGGGGCGCGGTAGATACGCAGTATTTT. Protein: CASSPGGGAVDTQYF.

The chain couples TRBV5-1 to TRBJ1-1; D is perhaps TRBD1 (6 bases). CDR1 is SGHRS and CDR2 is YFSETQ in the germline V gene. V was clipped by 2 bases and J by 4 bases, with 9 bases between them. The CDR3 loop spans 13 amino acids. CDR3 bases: TGCGCCAGCAGCTTCGGGGGCGGCACTGAAGCTTTCTTT. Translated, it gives CASSFGGGTEAFF.